A selection of T cell receptor beta chains follows, all from one sample in a study of blood T cell repertoires in COVID-19. The table came from immunoSEQ multiplex PCR; TCRdb's copy has only in-frame clones and leaves some out. The sample holds some 300,000 clones, around 90% seen once. What was sequenced was peripheral blood. Every receptor here comes from a man aged 18 to 30 with active or convalescent COVID-19. Both conserved end residues are part of each CDR3. The D gene is left open where the match is weak. The size entry is marked missing in some rows and otherwise reads once, few, many or a size class.

V	size	J	D	CDR3	DNA
TRBV7-6	.	TRBJ1-3	.	CASSLGGLGNTIYF	TGTGCCAGCAGCTTAGGAGGACTTGGAAACACCATATATTTT
TRBV18	few	TRBJ2-7	.	CASSPPGLNSYEQYF	TGTGCCAGCTCACCACCGGGACTTAACTCCTACGAGCAGTACTTC
TRBV24-1	.	TRBJ2-3	TRBD2	CATSECPSGGGQGDTQYF	TGTGCCACCAGTGAGTGCCCCTCAGGCGGGGGGCAAGGTGATACGCAGTATTTT
TRBV5-1	few	TRBJ2-7	TRBD1	CASSLAETGTYEQYF	TGCGCCAGCAGCTTGGCCGAGACAGGGACCTACGAGCAGTACTTC
TRBV7-9	.	TRBJ1-4	TRBD1	CASSPGQGATNEKLFF	TGTGCCAGCAGCCCCGGACAGGGGGCGACTAATGAAAAACTGTTTTTT
TRBV14	.	TRBJ1-1	TRBD1	CASSRDRALIYTEAFF	TGTGCCAGCAGCCGCGACAGGGCCCTTATCTACACTGAAGCTTTCTTT
TRBV7-6	.	TRBJ2-2	.	CASSLVRGTGELFF	TGTGCCAGCAGCTTAGTAAGGGGAACCGGGGAGCTGTTTTTT
TRBV6-5	once	TRBJ1-1	TRBD1	CASTNRGPEAFF	TGTGCCAGCACCAACAGGGGCCCTGAAGCTTTCTTT
TRBV27	once	TRBJ1-1	.	CASISWREAFF	TGTGCCAGTATCTCTTGGAGAGAAGCTTTCTTT
TRBV18	.	TRBJ2-3	.	CASSREGGTYTQYF	TGTGCCAGCTCACGAGAGGGCGGCACATATACGCAGTATTTT
TRBV2	.	TRBJ2-5	TRBD2	CASSPRGAGGLGETQYF	TGTGCCAGCAGTCCCCGAGGGGCGGGAGGTCTAGGGGAGACCCAGTACTTC
TRBV10-3	few	TRBJ1-1	TRBD1	CAISEPDRGGGEAFF	TGTGCCATCAGTGAGCCAGACAGGGGTGGAGGTGAAGCTTTCTTT
TRBV6-5	.	TRBJ2-1	.	CASSYSSGPSNEQFF	TGTGCCAGCAGTTACTCGAGCGGGCCTAGCAATGAGCAGTTCTTC
TRBV27	.	TRBJ2-7	TRBD1	CASSLTGDASGQEQYF	TGTGCCAGCAGTTTAACAGGGGACGCCTCCGGACAGGAGCAGTACTTC
TRBV5-1	.	TRBJ1-1	TRBD1	CASSLRGPTEAFF	TGCGCCAGCAGCTTAAGGGGGCCCACTGAAGCTTTCTTT
TRBV21-1	.	TRBJ2-1	.	CASSIQRTRRPPYNEQFF	TGTGCCAGCAGCATCCAACGGACTAGGCGCCCGCCCTACAATGAGCAGTTCTTC
TRBV19	.	TRBJ1-5	TRBD1	CASSEWTGVQPQHF	TGTGCCAGTAGTGAATGGACAGGGGTGCAGCCCCAGCATTTT
TRBV18	.	TRBJ1-2	TRBD1	CASSPSWQGVDYGYTF	TGTGCCAGCTCACCAAGTTGGCAGGGGGTCGACTATGGCTACACCTTC
TRBV27	once	TRBJ1-1	.	CASYAQGNTEAFF	TGTGCCAGCTACGCCCAGGGAAACACTGAAGCTTTCTTT
TRBV27	.	TRBJ1-2	.	CASSDSRGIHGYTF	TGTGCCAGCAGCGACTCACGGGGGATTCACGGCTACACCTTC
TRBV4-3	.	TRBJ2-3	.	CASSQTRDTQYF	TGCGCCAGCAGCCAAACTCGAGATACGCAGTATTTT
TRBV6-5	.	TRBJ1-2	TRBD1	CASSYLGTVGYTF	TGTGCCAGCAGTTACTTGGGGACAGTTGGCTACACCTTC
TRBV19	.	TRBJ1-2	.	CASSSTAGPYGYTF	TGTGCCAGTAGTTCAACAGCGGGCCCTTATGGCTACACCTTC
TRBV7-8	.	TRBJ2-7	TRBD1	CASSLGGQTYEQYF	TGTGCCAGCAGCTTAGGGGGACAGACCTACGAGCAGTACTTC
TRBV18	.	TRBJ1-2	TRBD1	CASSLRDRGSYGYTF	TGTGCCAGCTCGCTCCGGGACAGGGGCAGCTATGGCTACACCTTC
TRBV11-3	.	TRBJ2-2	.	CASSLSRISGGAGELFF	TGTGCCAGCAGCTTAAGCCGAATTTCGGGTGGAGCAGGGGAGCTGTTTTTT
TRBV7-8	.	TRBJ2-7	TRBD2	CASSPGTSGSYYEQYF	TGTGCCAGCAGCCCCGGGACTAGCGGGAGTTACTACGAGCAGTACTTC
TRBV7-9	.	TRBJ1-4	.	CASSLSTDEKLFF	TGTGCCAGCAGCTTAAGCACAGATGAAAAACTGTTTTTT
TRBV7-9	once	TRBJ1-6	TRBD1	CASSPRTGASSYNSPLHF	TGTGCCAGCAGTCCTCGGACAGGGGCGAGCTCCTATAATTCACCCCTCCACTTT
TRBV6-5	.	TRBJ1-2	TRBD1	CASNRQRGHGYTF	TGTGCCAGCAACAGGCAGAGGGGGCATGGCTACACCTTC
TRBV15	.	TRBJ2-1	.	CATSRDRRSSYNEQFF	TGTGCCACCAGCAGAGATCGGAGGAGCTCCTACAATGAGCAGTTCTTC
TRBV27	.	TRBJ2-1	TRBD2	CASSVLAGFQNEQFF	TGTGCCAGCAGCGTCTTAGCGGGATTCCAAAATGAGCAGTTCTTC
TRBV5-6	.	TRBJ1-6	.	CASSAGDPLLHLHF	TGTGCCAGCAGCGCGGGCGATCCTTTGCTCCACCTCCACTTT
TRBV10-2	once	TRBJ2-1	TRBD2	CASSAGTSVVDEQFF	TGCGCCAGCAGTGCGGGGACTAGCGTTGTAGATGAGCAGTTCTTC
TRBV5-8	.	TRBJ1-5	.	CASSLDFLQGNQPQHF	TGTGCCAGCAGCTTAGATTTTTTACAGGGAAATCAGCCCCAGCATTTT
TRBV10-3	.	TRBJ1-4	.	CAISESWPGELFF	TGTGCCATCAGTGAGTCGTGGCCGGGAGAACTGTTTTTT
TRBV28	.	TRBJ2-7	.	CASSQQPTVREQYF	TGTGCCAGCAGCCAACAACCGACAGTACGCGAGCAGTACTTC
TRBV6-1	.	TRBJ2-1	.	CASSESRTVYNEQFF	TGTGCCAGCAGTGAATCACGGACTGTCTACAATGAGCAGTTCTTC
TRBV9	.	TRBJ2-7	.	CASSGDSGYEQYF	TGTGCCAGCAGCGGGGACAGCGGGTACGAGCAGTACTTC